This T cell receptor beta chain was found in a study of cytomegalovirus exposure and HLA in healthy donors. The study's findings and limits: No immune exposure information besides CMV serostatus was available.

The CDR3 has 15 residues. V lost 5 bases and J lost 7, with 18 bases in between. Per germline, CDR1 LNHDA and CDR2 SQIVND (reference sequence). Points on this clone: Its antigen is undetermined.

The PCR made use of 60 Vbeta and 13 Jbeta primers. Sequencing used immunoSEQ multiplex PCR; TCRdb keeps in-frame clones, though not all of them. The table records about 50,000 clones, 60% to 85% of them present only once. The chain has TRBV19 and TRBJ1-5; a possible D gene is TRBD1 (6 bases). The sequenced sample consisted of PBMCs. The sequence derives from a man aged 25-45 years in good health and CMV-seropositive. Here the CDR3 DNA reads TGTGCCAGTAGTCCCAGTAGGGGGTTGCGGCAGCCCCAGCATTTT. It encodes CASSPSRGLRQPQHF.